This TCR beta chain comes out of a study of shared clonotypes between healthy human individuals. The wider study: Each donor had three CD4 naive, three CD4 memory, two CD8 naive and one CD8 memory plate. Points from the study as a whole: Naive CD4 clonotype sharing across a few donors was 4% to 5.5%.

Some clones are missing from TCRdb's copy, which holds only in-frame ones; the method was immunoSEQ multiplex PCR. The table lists about 2.4 million clones, roughly nine tenths of them singletons. Splitting the CD4+ cells yielded a CD45RA+ naive subset and a CD45RA-negative memory subset. Regarding this clone: Its matching antigen is unknown.

The V gene's germline CDR1 is MNHEY and CDR2 SMNVEV (reference sequence). The CDR3 consists of 14 residues. V trimming: 6 bases; J trimming: 5 bases; junction bases outside the gene matches: 9. This chain links TRBV27 with TRBJ1-1; 7 positions match TRBD1. Material for sequencing was naive CD4+ T cells sorted from blood. Documented subset: CD45RA+ positively selected. This TCR was recovered from a man between 18 and 29 years old in good health. The CDR3 DNA sequence: TGTGCCAGCAGACTACTCAGGGGGGGGACTGAAGCTTTCTTT. As protein: CASRLLRGGTEAFF.